The rows below give T cell receptor beta chains drawn from one sample of a study of control samples from healthy donors and cancer patients. Measured with immunoSEQ multiplex PCR; TCRdb has only the in-frame clones, and not every one. The table lists about 150,000 clones, approximately 92% of them singletons, with roughly 3.1% in the top ten. Sequenced material: blood. The receptors were gathered from a man aged 25-45 years in good health. The CDR3 runs from the conserved cysteine through the conserved F or W.

V gene	J gene	CDR3 protein
TRBV27	TRBJ1-1	CASRPDRTVTEAFF
TRBV27	TRBJ2-7	CASSRTGEGVYEQYF
TRBV29-1	TRBJ2-7	CSVEDMFRGEQYF
TRBV9	TRBJ2-2	CASSVASPPGELFF
TRBV27	TRBJ1-4	CASSLTVATNEKLFF
TRBV13	TRBJ2-2	CASSRGTTGELFF
TRBV10-3	TRBJ2-2	CAISEALLNTGELFF
TRBV9	TRBJ2-2	CASSARDSTGELFF
TRBV9	TRBJ1-6	CASSGRQGGYNSPLHF
TRBV3-1/TRBV3-2	TRBJ1-2	CASSQDLGRNYGYTF
TRBV2	TRBJ2-7	CASSWFAAYEQYF
TRBV27	TRBJ1-1	CASSLPTGTEFEAFF
TRBV11-2	TRBJ2-3	CASSGRIAGGQEDTQYF
TRBV7-8	TRBJ1-2	CASSPKRGYGYTF
TRBV6-4	TRBJ1-1	CASSSALDTEAFF
TRBV7-8	TRBJ2-3	CASSPLGSTDTQYF
TRBV19	TRBJ1-6	CASTETGGDNSPLHF
TRBV5-1	TRBJ2-7	CASSNRVAGVHEQYF
TRBV4-1	TRBJ2-7	CASSQGTWGYEQYF
TRBV7-9	TRBJ1-3	CASSFPGTGNTIYF
TRBV19	TRBJ1-1	CASSDAISTEAFF
TRBV10-3	TRBJ2-5	CAISEEQRRGETQYF
TRBV7-9	TRBJ2-2	CASSRQGTNTGELFF
TRBV7-2	TRBJ2-3	CASSLQRGFFTDTQYF
TRBV28	TRBJ1-5	CASSLRGGRQPQHF
TRBV11-2	TRBJ2-7	CASSLGSRGYEQYF
TRBV5-1	TRBJ1-1	CASSLRDWGTEAFF
TRBV5-5	TRBJ2-7	CASSLPAGTGVSYEQYF
TRBV18	TRBJ1-2	CASSPGTAVGYGYTF
TRBV7-3	TRBJ1-2	CASSPTGGTGSNYGYTF
TRBV2	TRBJ1-2	CASSEAAYGYTF
TRBV2	TRBJ1-3	CASSKVGTGSGNTIYF
TRBV5-1	TRBJ2-1	CASSISYNEQFF
TRBV30	TRBJ1-4	CASTGTNEKLFF
TRBV24-1	TRBJ2-7	CATSAKGQYYEQYF
TRBV11-2	TRBJ2-7	CASSLGQGAYEQYF
TRBV7-2	TRBJ1-4	CASSLGTGGEKLFF
TRBV9	TRBJ1-1	CASSPQGASTEAFF
TRBV28	TRBJ1-5	CASSYRGDNQPQHF
TRBV7-9	TRBJ2-1	CASSPLGRGLDNEQFF
TRBV9	TRBJ2-3	CASSVGPGGGRGGDTQYF
TRBV12-3/TRBV12-4	TRBJ2-1	CASSLGPGRGQFF
TRBV19	TRBJ2-5	CASSPGGFQETQYF
TRBV28	TRBJ1-1	CASSLGRDRAFF
TRBV7-2	TRBJ1-2	CASSLDGAGSYYGYTF
TRBV2	TRBJ2-2	CALTRPSTGELFF
TRBV13	TRBJ2-2	CASSHSGVNTGELFF
TRBV4-1	TRBJ1-2	CASSQTGSGYGYTF
TRBV4-1	TRBJ2-1	CASSRLAGGKYNEQFF
TRBV12-3/TRBV12-4	TRBJ2-7	CASRQDSYEQYF